Below, one T cell receptor beta chain is given with its context. Which antigen it targets is not known. Qualities for individual bases were not recorded, and no much larger clone is one base off. The Quick-DNA Microprep Kit was used to extract genomic DNA from the sorted cells. Amplification of TCRbeta DNA was done with the immunoSEQ hsTCRbeta kit, following the protocol from the manufacturer. An Illumina MiSeq instrument was used to sequence the TCRbeta libraries. In the authors' own workflow: Removing out-of-frame sequences left 2,204,828 distinct TCRbeta sequences, an average of around 67,000 per individual. Each individual was scored using the number of 170 or so previously reported CMV-associated TCRbeta sequences that the individual carried and the total number of productive distinct TCRbeta sequences. A beta-binomial model was reimplemented in Python, and scikit-learn random forests with default parameters were trained on data from the US cohort. Classifier performance on the Belgian cohort was reported as the median AUC with percentile confidence intervals calculated over 10,000 bootstrap iterations. This is the immuneACCESS table as TCRdb keeps it, with only in-frame sequences that have V and J called. A part of the clones is gone; compared with another copy, unresolved V genes explain less than half, and the rest is unexplained. V and J calls and clone size follow that table, whereas D and trimming were derived from the DNA. The sample table shows 50,000 or so clones, and 70% to 85% are seen once. Of the sample, 0.55% to 0.7% is held by the ten largest clones.

A FACSAria II was used to sort memory CD4+ T cells, defined as single viable CD3+CD4+CD8-CD45RO+ cells. CMV serostatus was determined using a Roche Elecsys assay that detects serum IgG against CMV pp150, pp28, p38 and p52. After thawing, total CD4+ T cells were enriched by positive selection with CD4 magnetic microbeads. The samples came from a different study that was designed specifically to examine the CD4+ T cell memory repertoire. Following standard operating procedures, peripheral blood mononuclear cells were isolated and cryopreserved, while serum was kept at -80 degrees C. The staining relied on CD3-PerCP (BW264/56), CD4-APC (RPA-T4), CD45RO-PE (UCHT1) and CD8-Pacific Orange (3B5) antibodies, and Sytox blue was used to exclude non-viable cells. This specimen belongs to a study of memory CD4+ T cells and cytomegalovirus serostatus (dated by TCRdb to between 2018 and 2020). With respect to the entire study: The cohort included around 33 healthy adults from Belgium, of whom 9 were CMV seropositive and approximately 24 were CMV seronegative. The study sequenced CD4+ memory TCRbeta repertoires of a Belgian cohort with known cytomegalovirus serostatus to replicate a published TCR-based CMV serostatus classifier. The research as a whole found: Only CD4+CD45RO+ memory cells were sequenced, in contrast to the original study, which included naive and memory CD4+ and CD8+ populations. CMV serostatus prediction reached a median bootstrapped AUC of about 0.94 with the original framework and 0.75 to 0.92 with a US-trained random forest. Results were interpreted as suggesting that the CMV-associated TCR signature is largely present in the CD4+ memory repertoire. Of 164 previously reported CMV-associated TCRbeta sequences, 67 appeared in the CD4+ memory repertoires, each in one to five individuals. On the Belgian cohort, the classifier based on the original framework reached a median bootstrapped AUC of roughly 0.94, with a 95% CI of 0.76-1.00.

There are 15 amino acids in the CDR3, from cysteine to phenylalanine inclusive. The sequence is cut down to CDR3 DNA, 45 bases in frame from base 1. From the germline V gene (reference sequence), CDR1 is SGHAT and CDR2 is FQDESV. Unmatched junction bases come to 7, with V trimmed by 2 bases and J by 7 bases. Rearrangement joined TRBV11-1 to TRBJ2-7; TRBD1 agrees with 11 junctional bases. The clonotype was recovered from an adult in good health and CMV-seronegative. The source material was memory CD4+ T cells from blood. The CDR3 region reads CASSLFGQGATEQYF. The nucleotide sequence is given as TGTGCCAGCAGCTTATTCGGACAGGGGGCTACGGAGCAGTACTTC. The variable domain in full, with residues beyond the CDR3 obtained from the reference TRBV11-1 and TRBJ2-7 genes, is EAEVAQSPRYKITEKSQAVAFWCDPISGHATLYWYRQILGQGPELLVQFQDESVVDDSQLPKDRFSAERLKGVDSTLKIQPAELGDSAMYLCASSLFGQGATEQYFGPGTRLTVT.